These T cell receptor beta chains were read from a single sample in a study of T-cell memory formation after mild COVID-19. TCRdb fed the 5' RACE reads into MiXCR, producing one record per CDR3 protein. This sample has around 450,000 distinct CDR3 sequences; approximately 24% occur once, and the top ten carry about 8.7%. The sample taken for sequencing was PBMCs or a T cell subset sorted from them (not recorded which). These receptors all stem from an adult woman who had mild COVID-19 (a few samples of this study predate the infection). Cell type and time point are not known. Both conserved end residues are part of each CDR3. Each record gives: V gene, J gene, D gene, CDR3 protein. A D gene is named only where the DNA matches it firmly.

>TRBV4-1|TRBJ1-1|TRBD1
CASSRTGEAFF
>TRBV11-2|TRBJ1-2|NA
CASSPILGENGYTF
>TRBV7-9|TRBJ2-7|TRBD2
CASSLNSGRAATYEQYF
>TRBV27|TRBJ1-1|NA
CASSIRGPNTEAFF
>TRBV29-1|TRBJ1-1|TRBD1
CSVTTGGATEAFF
>TRBV5-1|TRBJ2-2|NA
CASSLAEGSGTGELFF
>TRBV7-9|TRBJ1-2|NA
CASSETGGGYTF
>TRBV4-2|TRBJ2-3|TRBD2
CASSPEQAAGGTDTQYF
>TRBV3-1|TRBJ1-6|NA
CASSPYPDSPLHF
>TRBV7-6|TRBJ2-5|NA
CASSLERSSELGAMETQYF
>TRBV5-6|TRBJ1-1|NA
CASSRQRTEAFF
>TRBV7-9|TRBJ1-1|NA
CASSLNRAAEAFF
>TRBV14|TRBJ2-7|TRBD2
CASSPGRVHEQYF
>TRBV4-1|TRBJ2-7|TRBD1
CASSQGWDRGSGEQYF
>TRBV7-9|TRBJ1-3|TRBD1
CASSFQGDSGNTIYF
>TRBV7-9|TRBJ2-2|NA
CASSLARQENTGELFF
>TRBV2|TRBJ2-7|TRBD1
CASGKDRGGPYEQYF
>TRBV5-1|TRBJ1-1|NA
CASSLLPPGTNTEAFF
>TRBV29-1|TRBJ1-1|NA
CSVNSGRGTEAFF
>TRBV12-3/TRBV12-4|TRBJ2-7|TRBD1
CASSGGQGNSYEQYF
>TRBV2|TRBJ1-5|NA
CASSDRESNQPQHF
>TRBV7-2|TRBJ2-7|NA
CASSLVSSYEQYF
>TRBV15|TRBJ2-7|NA
CATSRTGSSYEQYF
>TRBV4-1|TRBJ2-6|TRBD2
CASSQDRGAGANVLTF
>TRBV7-8|TRBJ2-3|NA
CASSPLGQSTDTQYF
>TRBV7-3|TRBJ1-6|TRBD1
CASSWDSNSPLHF
>TRBV29-1|TRBJ1-2|NA
CSVEEQGRYGYTF
>TRBV9|TRBJ2-5|TRBD1
CASSLFPGTGVETQYF
>TRBV29-1|TRBJ1-2|NA
CSVDQGAHGYTF
>TRBV5-1|TRBJ1-1|TRBD1
CASTSTGGSTEAFF
>TRBV5-1|TRBJ2-5|NA
CASSLGRGVSETQYF
>TRBV20-1|TRBJ1-1|NA
CSARRGSTMNTEAFF